This TCR beta chain is from a study of T cells in Graves' hyperthyroidism and ophthalmopathy. TCR beta CDR3 regions were amplified from RNA transcripts. During a first-round RT-PCR of the TCR CDR3, the HTBI primer set was used. TCRdb independently ran MiXCR on the multiplex PCR reads; one entry per CDR3 protein. The table records approximately 420,000 distinct CDR3 sequences, about 15% of them present only once. The sample holds many counts of this clonotype. Antigen specificity is unknown. Germline V gene lookup returns CDR1 SGHAT and CDR2 FQNNGV. This CDR3 is 19 amino acids long. V was clipped by 0 bases and J by 0 bases, with 19 bases between them. Graves' hyperthyroidism showing no ophthalmopathy progression within 18 months was considered stable. General study points: Separating ophthalmopathy from stable hyperthyroidism was achieved by a 13 V-J model.

Sequencing was carried out using blood. This clonotype was sampled from a woman in her 30s with Graves' hyperthyroidism. This chain uses TRBV11-2 with TRBJ2-3, with D possibly matching TRBD2 (6 bases). The CDR3 loop is CASSLDQWAGLGSTDTQYF. The CDR3 coding sequence is TGTGCCAGCAGCTTAGACCAATGGGCGGGACTCGGTAGCACAGATACGCAGTATTTT.